The 31 T cell receptor beta chains in this list originate from one sample, sequenced in a study of blood T cell repertoires in COVID-19 (dated by TCRdb to the early 2020s). Library preparation used the immunoSEQ multiplex PCR assay. This is the immuneACCESS table as TCRdb keeps it, with only in-frame sequences that have V and J called. A part of the clones is gone; compared with another copy, unresolved V genes explain less than half, and the rest is unexplained. The sample data list roughly 260,000 clones, and approximately 85% of these were observed just once. The biggest ten clones account for 1.9% of the sample. Sequencing input: PBMCs or T cells enriched from blood (not recorded which). These receptors were taken from a woman in her forties or fifties who had recovered from COVID-19.

The V call is TRBV2, the J call TRBJ1-4, with 9 bases fitting TRBD1. Trimming cost V 5 bases and J 1 base; bases outside gene matches: 2. Looked up from germline, CDR1 is SNHLY and CDR2 is FYNNEI. This CDR3 is 15 amino acids long. CDR3: CASSSDRGTNEKLFF. As DNA, the CDR3 is TGTGCCAGCAGTTCGGACAGGGGAACTAATGAAAAACTGTTTTTT. Using reference TRBV2 and TRBJ1-4 for the parts outside the CDR3, the full variable domain is EPEVTQTPSHQVTQMGQEVILRCVPISNHLYFYWYRQILGQKVEFLVSFYNNEISEKSEIFDDQFSVERPDGSNFTLKIRSTKLEDSAMYFCASSSDRGTNEKLFFGSGTQLSVL.

This rearrangement joins TRBV5-1 to TRBJ2-2; 11 bases agree with TRBD2. The CDR3 loop spans 14 amino acids. Trimming took 8 bases from V and 5 from J; bases not matched to a gene: 5. The germline V gene encodes CDR1 SGHRS and CDR2 YFSETQ. CDR3 DNA sequence: TGCGCCAGTAGCGGGAGGGCGGATACCGGGGAGCTGTTTTTT. Its protein is CASSGRADTGELFF.

The J gene is TRBJ1-1, the V gene TRBV7-9; 9 nucleotides match TRBD1. CDR3 size: 16 residues. V lost 6 bases to trimming and J lost 1 base; unmatched junction nucleotides: 9. From germline, CDR1 is SEHNR and CDR2 FQNEAQ (reference sequence). The CDR3 DNA follows: TGTGCCAGCAGATTTACAGGGGGCAGAGCGAACACTGAAGCTTTCTTT. It specifies CASRFTGGRANTEAFF.

This rearrangement joins TRBV2 to TRBJ2-2; D ambiguous. The V and J ends lost 3 bases and 3 bases respectively, with 8 bases between them. Germline V gene sequence: CDR1 SNHLY, CDR2 FYNNEI. The CDR3 contains 14 residues. CDR3 region: CASSEAGYTGELFF. CDR3 in DNA: TGTGCCAGCAGTGAGGCAGGATACACCGGGGAGCTGTTTTTT.

The V call is TRBV28, the J call TRBJ2-7, with 9 bases matching TRBD1. V dropped 6 bases and J dropped 5; count of bases not matched to a gene: 8. This CDR3 contains 14 residues. The germline gives CDR1 MDHEN, CDR2 SYDVKM. The CDR3 coding sequence is TGTGCCAGCAGCTCGACAGGGGGAGTCCACGAGCAGTACTTC. Translated: CASSSTGGVHEQYF.

V and J are TRBV3-1 (or the pseudogene TRBV3-2) and TRBJ2-1, with D hard to call. Germline assignment: CDR1 LGHDT and CDR2 YNNKEL (reference sequence). Trimming cost V 2 bases and J 3 bases, with 11 bases left between them. The CDR3 spans 15 residues. The chain's CDR3 is CASSQIPGGYNEQFF. In DNA, the CDR3 is TGTGCCAGCAGCCAAATCCCTGGCGGCTACAATGAGCAGTTCTTC.

The gene calls are TRBV19 and TRBJ1-2, with 8 positions matching TRBD1. Germline lookup yields CDR1 LNHDA and CDR2 SQIVND (reference sequence). V dropped 4 bases and J dropped 5; count of bases not matched to a gene: 6. The CDR3 length is 14 residues. CDR3 loop: CASSTTGERYGYTF. In nucleotides, the CDR3 is TGTGCCAGTAGTACGACAGGGGAGCGGTATGGCTACACCTTC.

This rearrangement joins TRBV25-1 to TRBJ2-3; TRBD1 matches at 7 bases. The V segment lost 4 bases and the J segment 0 bases; nucleotides outside the gene matches: 7. The CDR3 spans 16 residues. Germline CDR1 is MGHDK and CDR2 is SYGVNS. CDR3 sequence: CASSVMTGRSTDTQYF. CDR3 sequence (DNA): TGTGCCAGCAGTGTGATGACAGGGCGTAGCACAGATACGCAGTATTTT.

The chain recombines TRBV5-1 with TRBJ2-7; D is perhaps TRBD1 (6 bases). The V gene lost 5 bases and the J gene lost 2 bases, with 14 bases spanning the gap. This CDR3 is 14 amino acids long. CDR1 is SGHRS, CDR2 YFSETQ, per germline. This chain's CDR3 is CASSSATGTYEQYF. CDR3 sequence (DNA): TGCGCCAGCAGTTCAGCGACAGGAACCTACGAGCAGTACTTC.

The CDR3 DNA is TGTGCCATCAGTGAAAGAGGGTCAGAGACCCAGTACTTC. Translating gives CAISERGSETQYF. The gene calls are TRBV10-3 and TRBJ2-5, with D perhaps TRBD2 (5 bases). Deletions cut 3 bases from V and 4 bases from J, with 9 bases between. This CDR3 is built from 13 residues. Germline lookup yields CDR1 ENHRY and CDR2 SYGVKD.

The chain carries TRBV7-2 and TRBJ2-1; TRBD2 matches at 14 bases. The germline CDR1 and CDR2 sequences are SGHTA and FQGNSA. With V trimmed by 4 bases and J by 8 bases, 7 bases remained unmatched. The CDR3 spans 16 residues. CDR3 sequence (DNA): TGTGCCAGCAGCTGGAGACTAGCGGGAGGGGGAGATGAGCAGTTCTTC. Translation gives CASSWRLAGGGDEQFF.

In nucleotides, the CDR3 is TGTGCCAGCAGCCTAAGCGGGAGACCCGATGAGCAGTTCTTC. Protein sequence: CASSLSGRPDEQFF. This chain connects TRBV7-9 to TRBJ2-1, with 8 positions matching TRBD2. The trim removed 5 bases at V and 8 bases at J, leaving 8 bases unmatched. Germline V lookup: CDR1 SEHNR, CDR2 FQNEAQ (reference sequence). The CDR3 is made up of 14 amino acids.

This chain joins TRBV19 and TRBJ1-4; possible D gene TRBD1, 6 bases. Trimming left V 5 bases short and J 0 bases short, with 10 bases between. Germline V gene sequence: CDR1 LNHDA, CDR2 SQIVND (reference sequence). The CDR3 runs to 15 residues. CDR3: CASSVGQTTNEKLFF. Written as DNA, the CDR3 is TGTGCCAGTAGTGTCGGACAGACAACTAATGAAAAACTGTTTTTT.

The gene calls are TRBV7-6 and TRBJ2-1; 11 nucleotides align to TRBD2. The CDR3 spans 15 residues. The germline gives CDR1 SGHVS, CDR2 FNYEAQ. The ends lost 5 bases at V and 7 bases at J; junction bases unmatched: 7. The CDR3 reads CASSPGTSGTNEQFF. The CDR3 nucleotides are TGTGCCAGCAGCCCCGGGACTAGCGGCACAAATGAGCAGTTCTTC.

The chain employs TRBV5-8 and TRBJ2-3; TRBD2 matches 12 bases. V was clipped by 0 bases and J by 3 bases; unmatched bases: 2. The germline gives CDR1 SGHTS, CDR2 YDEGEE. This CDR3 region has 16 residues. CDR3 loop: CASSLGTSGITDTQYF. The CDR3 DNA sequence: TGTGCCAGCAGCTTGGGGACTAGCGGGATAACAGATACGCAGTATTTT.

The V gene is TRBV28, the J gene TRBJ1-6, with unresolved D. V lost 1 base and J 9 bases, leaving 16 bases between the germline ends. Germline V lookup: CDR1 MDHEN, CDR2 SYDVKM. CDR3 length: 16 residues. CDR3 sequence: CASSLYASYVSSPLHF. CDR3 sequence (DNA): TGTGCCAGCAGTTTATATGCCTCCTATGTGAGTTCACCCCTCCACTTT.

CDR3 coding DNA: TGTGCCATCACTTCAGGGTTCCACAATGAGCAGTTCTTC. Translated, it gives CAITSGFHNEQFF. The V gene is TRBV10-3, the J gene TRBJ2-1; TRBD1 is a possible D gene (5 bases). Germline CDR1 and CDR2: ENHRY and SYGVKD. Trimming shortened V by 7 bases and J by 5 bases, and 12 bases separated the two germline ends. The CDR3 has 13 amino acids.

The chain combines TRBV6-4 with TRBJ1-2; D unclear. Deletions cut 6 bases from V and 0 bases from J, with 14 bases between. The CDR3 is 15 amino acids. The germline CDR1 and CDR2 sequences are MRHNA and SNTAGT. CDR3 DNA sequence: TGTGCCAGCAGCGAGTTGGCCGGGTCTAACTATGGCTACACCTTC. Encoded protein: CASSELAGSNYGYTF.

The chain recombines TRBV6-1 with TRBJ1-3; no clear D gene. V lost 2 bases and J 0 bases, leaving 20 bases between the germline ends. CDR1 is MNHNS, CDR2 SASEGT, per germline. The CDR3 runs to 19 residues. The CDR3 region is CASSENSPVSVSSGNTIYF. The CDR3 nucleotides read TGTGCCAGCAGTGAAAATTCCCCAGTTTCAGTCAGCTCTGGAAACACCATATATTTT.

The V call is TRBV6-5, the J call TRBJ2-2, with 8 bases matching TRBD1. Germline V lookup: CDR1 MNHEY, CDR2 SVGAGI. The CDR3 is made up of 16 amino acids. J was trimmed by 2 bases and V by 2 bases; bases with no gene match: 4. CDR3: CASSYVQGGNTGELFF. The DNA of the CDR3 is TGTGCCAGCAGTTACGTACAGGGGGGAAACACCGGGGAGCTGTTTTTT.

The chain joins TRBV3-1 (or the pseudogene TRBV3-2) to TRBJ2-2, with 10 bases aligning to TRBD2. CDR3 length: 19 amino acids. Germline CDR1 reads LGHDT; CDR2 reads YNNKEL (reference sequence). The trim removed 7 bases at V and 1 base at J, leaving 15 bases unmatched. The CDR3 DNA reads as TGTGCCAGCACACACCCAGCAGTCAGCGGGAGGGAGAACACCGGGGAGCTGTTTTTT. This codes for CASTHPAVSGRENTGELFF.

The chain links TRBV28 to TRBJ1-1; maybe TRBD1 (6 bases). Germline loops: CDR1 MDHEN, CDR2 SYDVKM. The CDR3 totals 13 residues. V dropped 7 bases and J dropped 7 bases, with 16 bases sitting between them. The CDR3 sequence: CASIPQTGNEAFF. As DNA, the CDR3 is TGTGCCAGCATTCCTCAAACAGGGAATGAAGCTTTCTTT.

The V gene is TRBV11-3, the J gene TRBJ2-2, with TRBD2 identical over 10 bases. V lost 1 base, J lost 3 bases, and 8 bases stayed unmatched. The V gene's germline CDR1 is SGHNT and CDR2 YENEEA. The CDR3 length is 18 residues. The CDR3 sequence is CASSLGLAGVGDTGELFF. The DNA for the CDR3 is TGTGCCAGCAGCTTAGGTCTAGCGGGAGTCGGGGACACCGGGGAGCTGTTTTTT.

This clone has a handful of counts. The chain is built from TRBV5-1 and TRBJ2-2; weak D call: TRBD1 (6 bases). The V gene lost 0 bases and the J gene lost 5 bases, with 8 bases spanning the gap. The CDR3 runs 14 residues. In germline, CDR1 is SGHRS, CDR2 YFSETQ. The CDR3 bases are TGCGCCAGCAGCTTGGGCAGGGGTACCGGGGAGCTGTTTTTT. Translated, it gives CASSLGRGTGELFF.

The chain uses TRBV10-3 and TRBJ2-6; TRBD2 is a possible D gene (5 bases). The CDR3 length is 15 residues. Germline values: CDR1 ENHRY, CDR2 SYGVKD. Between the trimmed V and J ends, which lost 6 bases and 2 bases, there was a span of 11 bases. This chain's CDR3 is CAISPADAGANVLTF. CDR3 DNA: TGTGCCATCAGCCCAGCGGATGCTGGGGCCAACGTCCTGACTTTC.

The chain uses TRBV4-2 and TRBJ1-3; D remains unclear. V was pared by 0 bases and J by 1 base, with 10 bases between. The CDR3 loop spans 16 amino acids. Germline V gene lookup returns CDR1 LGHNA and CDR2 YNFKEQ. The CDR3 loop reads CASSQDLIVSGNTIYF. As DNA, the CDR3 is TGTGCCAGCAGCCAAGATTTGATAGTTTCTGGAAACACCATATATTTT.

V is TRBV28 and J is TRBJ1-1, with 9 bases lining up with TRBD1. Looked up from germline, CDR1 is MDHEN and CDR2 is SYDVKM. This CDR3 is built from 15 residues. With V trimmed by 3 bases and J by 5 bases, 7 bases remained unmatched. The CDR3 spells CASSFGGQGLTEAFF. In nucleotides, the CDR3 is TGTGCCAGCAGTTTCGGCGGACAGGGGTTGACTGAAGCTTTCTTT.

This CDR3 is CASSGTSGRYEQYF. CDR3 DNA: TGCGCCAGCAGCGGGACTAGCGGGAGATACGAGCAGTACTTC. This sequence joins TRBV10-2 and TRBJ2-7; 14 positions agree with TRBD2. The V segment lost 6 bases and the J segment 4 bases; nucleotides outside the gene matches: 2. The CDR3 runs to 14 residues. Per the germline V gene, CDR1 is WSHSY and CDR2 is SAAADI.

V and J are TRBV7-9 and TRBJ2-3; no clear D. CDR1 and CDR2 (germline): SEHNR, FQNEAQ (reference sequence). The V end was cut by 6 bases, the J end by 0 bases, with 10 bases between. The CDR3 is 14 residues long. As DNA, the CDR3 is TGTGCCAGCAGACAAACGTGGAGCACAGATACGCAGTATTTT. Encoded protein: CASRQTWSTDTQYF.

This chain uses TRBV9 with TRBJ2-1; 8 positions agree with TRBD1. Germline V CDR1 and CDR2: SGDLS, YYNGEE. The CDR3 consists of 14 residues. V lost 3 bases and J lost 3; bases outside the gene matches: 2. The CDR3 loop reads CASSATGDYNEQFF. CDR3 in DNA: TGTGCCAGCAGCGCGACAGGGGACTACAATGAGCAGTTCTTC.

This chain links TRBV10-3 with TRBJ1-5, with D perhaps matching TRBD1 (5 bases). Trimming stripped 0 bases from V and 7 bases from J, with 13 bases between. Germline loops: CDR1 ENHRY, CDR2 SYGVKD. The CDR3 consists of 15 residues. CDR3 amino acids: CAISESGQGGQPQHF. DNA of the CDR3: TGTGCCATCAGTGAGTCGGGGCAGGGCGGCCAGCCCCAGCATTTT.